This T cell receptor beta chain is drawn from a study of cytomegalovirus exposure and HLA in healthy donors. PCR employed 60 Vbeta and 13 Jbeta primers. This table comes from immunoSEQ multiplex PCR, and its TCRdb copy is limited to in-frame clones, with some not included. The table records more than 100,000 clones, 75% to 85% of them present only once. Study results and limitations: Later analysis suggested links between common viral pathogens and several top significant clusters.

This clone was recorded only once. Its antigen is unknown. Germline V lookup: CDR1 GTSNPN, CDR2 SVGIG (reference sequence). The ends were cut back, 1 base at V and 2 bases at J, with 8 bases in the middle. This CDR3 spans 13 amino acids. The V gene is TRBV30, the J gene TRBJ2-5; a weak D match, TRBD2 (6 bases). Sequencing input: PBMCs. The sequence came from a female donor in good health and CMV-seropositive. Here the CDR3 reads CAWSAGLQETQYF. The CDR3 DNA sequence: TGTGCCTGGAGTGCGGGACTGCAAGAGACCCAGTACTTC.